This T cell receptor (beta chain) was recorded in a study of brain T cells in children with intractable seizures. The sequenced cases were selected for having the highest brain T cell transcript signatures. TCRdb's table, derived via immunoSEQ multiplex PCR, lists solely in-frame clones and lacks some. The table has 78,000 or so clones, 91% seen once. Comment on this clone: Its specificity is not known.

Trimming cost V 0 bases and J 2 bases, with 11 bases left between them. Looked up from germline, CDR1 is SGDLS and CDR2 is YYNGEE. The length of the CDR3 is 16 residues. Overall study findings and caveats: Only CDR3 sequence similarity suggested viral specificity, without known HCMV serostatus.

This chain links TRBV9 with TRBJ2-2, with D unresolved. The TCR sequence derives from a girl aged 2 to 10 with Rasmussen encephalitis and intractable seizures. Sequenced material: peripheral blood, taken at surgery. For the CDR3, the DNA is TGTGCCAGCAGCGTAGTCGGAGCCGGTAACACCGGGGAGCTGTTTTTT. This translates into CASSVVGAGNTGELFF.